This T cell receptor beta chain was profiled in a study of T cell responses to AZD1222 COVID-19 vaccine. With respect to this clone: Its antigen is not identified.

Profiled with immunoSEQ multiplex PCR; TCRdb holds only in-frame clones, not every one. The data show approximately 120,000 clones, roughly nine tenths seen once. General study results and limits: Receipt of two AZD1222 doses was followed by a rise in Spike-specific TCR breadth and depth. Of the AZD1222 recipients, only six or seven were seropositive at baseline. In a largely white British group with more females than males, clonal diversity was possibly underestimated. Spike-wide coverage was observed for vaccine-associated CD4 TCRs, with dominant responses at 160-218 and 743-854.

Germline-derived CDR1 and CDR2 are SQVTM and ANQGSEA. Between the trimmed V and J ends, which lost 0 bases and 10 bases, there was a span of 15 bases. CDR3 length equals 13 residues. This clonotype was obtained from an adult who received the AZD1222 COVID-19 vaccine. The starting material was peripheral blood, obtained 28 days after the second AZD1222 dose. The rearrangement links TRBV29-1 to TRBJ1-1, with no clear D. CDR3 coding DNA: TGCAGCGTTGAAGATCGGGGTCAAACTCCAGCTTTCTTT. Protein product: CSVEDRGQTPAFF.